Listed below are T cell receptor beta chains from one sample, sequenced in a study of cytomegalovirus exposure and HLA in healthy donors. Libraries were prepared by immunoSEQ multiplex PCR; TCRdb keeps only in-frame clonotypes and omits some of them. Among around 120,000 clones listed, around 70% were seen once. The source material was PBMCs. The source of these receptors is a woman aged 40 to 50 in good health and CMV-seronegative. The CDR3 runs from the conserved cysteine through the conserved F or W. A D gene is named only where the DNA matches it firmly. Clone size is given for some rows only: seen once, a few or many times, or a class if the clone is expanded.

>NA|NA|TRBV6-6|TRBJ1-2
CASRPQDYGYTF
TGTGCCAGCAGACCACAAGATTATGGCTACACCTTC
>NA|NA|TRBV7-2|TRBJ1-2
CASSPRNYGYTF
TGTGCCAGCAGCCCACGGAACTATGGCTACACCTTC
>TRBD2|NA|TRBV7-2|TRBJ2-1
CASSLTVAGGPEQFF
TGTGCCAGCAGCTTAACGGTAGCGGGGGGACCCGAGCAGTTCTTC
>NA|NA|TRBV10-3|TRBJ2-5
CAISRGQETQYF
TGTGCCATCAGTCGGGGGCAAGAGACCCAGTACTTC
>TRBD1|NA|TRBV28|TRBJ2-1
CASSLDRGTYNEQFF
TGTGCCAGCAGTTTGGACAGGGGAACCTACAATGAGCAGTTCTTC
>TRBD1|NA|TRBV9|TRBJ1-1
CASSAQGQGDTEAFF
TGTGCCAGCAGCGCCCAGGGACAGGGGGACACTGAAGCTTTCTTT
>NA|few|TRBV22-1|TRBJ1-4
CPGSARGDRGVTNEKLFF
TGTCCTGGGAGCGCACGGGGAGACAGGGGGGTCACTAATGAAAAACTGTTTTTT
>NA|NA|TRBV10-3|TRBJ2-3
CAISGYSGSGDTRYF
TGTGCCATCAGTGGATATTCCGGAAGCGGAGATACGCGGTATTTT
>TRBD2|few|TRBV4-1|TRBJ2-2
CASSQDLGGGFIGELFF
TGCGCCAGCAGCCAAGATCTTGGCGGGGGGTTTATCGGGGAGCTGTTTTTT
>NA|NA|TRBV28|TRBJ1-4
CASTPGQATGNEKLFF
TGTGCCAGCACTCCGGGACAAGCAACAGGCAATGAAAAACTGTTTTTT
>NA|NA|TRBV7-2|TRBJ2-2
CASRGGTNTGELFF
TGTGCCAGCCGGGGAGGAACCAACACCGGGGAGCTGTTTTTT
>NA|NA|TRBV6-1|TRBJ1-3
CASSELGTRNTIYF
TGTGCCAGCAGTGAATTGGGGACAAGAAACACCATATATTTT
>NA|NA|TRBV13|TRBJ1-2
CASSSPQGSYGYTF
TGTGCCAGCAGCTCACCCCAGGGAAGCTATGGCTACACCTTC
>TRBD1|NA|TRBV27|TRBJ2-2
CASSLQLDRGGTGELFF
TGTGCCAGCAGTCTCCAACTAGACAGGGGAGGCACCGGGGAGCTGTTTTTT
>NA|NA|TRBV4-3|TRBJ1-1
CASSQGPGPSEAFF
TGCGCCAGCAGCCAAGGGCCAGGGCCTTCTGAAGCTTTCTTT
>TRBD2|NA|TRBV10-2|TRBJ2-3
CASRAGAKDTQYF
TGCGCCAGCAGGGCGGGAGCTAAAGATACGCAGTATTTT
>NA|NA|TRBV6-5|TRBJ1-5
CASSTRQARNQPQHF
TGTGCCAGCAGTACTCGACAGGCCCGAAATCAGCCCCAGCATTTT
>TRBD2|NA|TRBV5-1|TRBJ2-5
CASSLGASGGEETQYF
TGCGCCAGCAGCTTGGGCGCCAGCGGGGGGGAAGAGACCCAGTACTTC
>TRBD2|NA|TRBV4-2|TRBJ2-5
CASSQDFRGGSPQYF
TGTGCCAGCAGCCAAGATTTTCGCGGGGGGTCGCCCCAGTACTTC
>TRBD1|few|TRBV19|TRBJ2-7
CASSAYPGTGADNEQYF
TGTGCCAGTAGTGCATACCCCGGGACAGGGGCCGACAACGAGCAGTACTTC
>TRBD1|NA|TRBV7-8|TRBJ2-7
CASSSDRATGGSYEQYF
TGTGCCAGCAGCTCAGACCGAGCGACAGGGGGCTCCTACGAGCAGTACTTC
>NA|NA|TRBV11-2|TRBJ1-1
CASSLDRGTEAFF
TGTGCCAGCAGCTTAGACAGGGGTACTGAAGCTTTCTTT
>NA|NA|TRBV7-9|TRBJ1-1
CASSAVSQNTEAFF
TGTGCCAGCAGCGCGGTATCCCAGAACACTGAAGCTTTCTTT
>NA|NA|TRBV6-1|TRBJ1-5
CASSEVQGGQPQHF
TGTGCCAGCAGTGAGGTACAGGGAGGGCAGCCCCAGCATTTT
>NA|NA|TRBV10-3|TRBJ1-1
CAISSGWDTEAFF
TGTGCCATCAGTTCAGGGTGGGACACTGAAGCTTTCTTT
>NA|NA|TRBV5-4|TRBJ2-1
CASSLAGRGEQFF
TGTGCCAGCAGCTTGGCCGGTCGAGGTGAGCAGTTCTTC
>TRBD2|NA|TRBV28|TRBJ2-1
CASSRLAGGSNEQFF
TGTGCCAGCAGTAGACTAGCGGGAGGATCCAATGAGCAGTTCTTC
>TRBD1|NA|TRBV7-9|TRBJ1-2
CASSLGTGLGGYTF
TGTGCCAGCAGCTTAGGGACAGGCCTCGGTGGCTACACCTTC
>TRBD2|NA|TRBV10-3|TRBJ2-1
CAISVGGGDSGEQFF
TGTGCCATCAGTGTAGGCGGGGGGGACTCGGGGGAGCAGTTCTTC
>TRBD1|NA|TRBV27|TRBJ2-7
CASSLGTGGWQYF
TGTGCCAGCAGTTTAGGGACAGGGGGATGGCAGTACTTC
>NA|NA|TRBV4-3|TRBJ2-1
CASSQELVGRAEQFF
TGCGCCAGCAGCCAAGAATTAGTAGGGCGGGCCGAGCAGTTCTTC
>NA|NA|TRBV7-9|TRBJ2-7
CSSSPPTFPNYEQYF
TGTTCCAGCAGCCCCCCGACATTTCCGAACTACGAGCAGTACTTC
>NA|NA|TRBV10-3|TRBJ2-4
CAISESGLLNIQYF
TGTGCCATCAGTGAGTCGGGACTCCTAAACATTCAGTACTTC
>NA|NA|TRBV5-1|TRBJ2-7
CASSLGQGSYRPYEQYF
TGCGCCAGCAGCTTGGGGCAGGGGTCATATCGGCCCTACGAGCAGTACTTC
>TRBD1|NA|TRBV6-6|TRBJ1-5
CASKKDRGPGQPQHF
TGTGCCAGCAAAAAGGACAGGGGCCCGGGCCAGCCCCAGCATTTT
>NA|few|TRBV19|TRBJ1-1
CASSPQGSNTEAFF
TGTGCCAGTAGCCCACAGGGTTCGAACACTGAAGCTTTCTTT
>TRBD1|NA|TRBV28|TRBJ2-2
CASRAGTGGNTGELFF
TGTGCCAGCAGGGCCGGGACAGGGGGTAACACCGGGGAGCTGTTTTTT
>TRBD2|few|TRBV7-9|TRBJ2-3
CASSLGSSGRDTQYF
TGTGCCAGCAGCTTAGGGTCTAGCGGGAGAGATACGCAGTATTTT
>NA|NA|TRBV28|TRBJ2-2
CASSLGSYGELFF
TGTGCCAGCAGTTTAGGTAGCTACGGGGAGCTGTTTTTT
>NA|NA|TRBV6-6|TRBJ2-5
CASSYGDGGAQYF
TGTGCCAGCAGTTACGGTGACGGAGGGGCCCAGTACTTC
>NA|NA|TRBV18|TRBJ2-5
CASSPPFQGKETQYF
TGTGCCAGCTCACCACCGTTTCAGGGGAAAGAGACCCAGTACTTC
>NA|NA|TRBV2|TRBJ2-5
CASSEDNPGDKRIYF
TGTGCCAGCAGTGAAGATAACCCGGGGGATAAAAGGATCTACTTC